The clone carrying this T cell receptor (beta chain) was seen a few times. These data belong to a study of T cells in Graves' hyperthyroidism and ophthalmopathy. V was trimmed by 2 bases and J by 6 bases, leaving 12 bases between them. The CDR3 consists of 14 residues. The germline V gene encodes CDR1 MNHNS and CDR2 SASEGT. RNA transcripts provided the source from which TCR beta CDR3 regions were amplified. Primed by the HTBI set, a first-round RT-PCR was run on the TCR CDR3. From the multiplex PCR reads, TCRdb called clonotypes with MiXCR, one entry per CDR3 protein. The table has around 380,000 distinct CDR3 sequences, roughly 13% seen once.

Sequenced sample: blood. The sequence was collected from a man in his thirties or forties with Graves' hyperthyroidism that later progressed to Graves' ophthalmopathy. V gene TRBV6-1 combines with J gene TRBJ2-3; possible D gene TRBD2, 6 bases. The CDR3 loop reads CASSESSSVDTQYF. The CDR3 DNA reads as TGTGCCAGCAGTGAAAGTTCTAGCGTCGATACGCAGTATTTT.